These 27 T cell receptor beta chains came from one sample sequenced in a study of regulatory T cells in long-lasting Graves disease. Time point reported: persistent/refractory GD, antithyroid drugs over 5 years with positive TRAb. RNA from PBMCs was the source of the TCR library. Combining iRepertoire HTBI primers with Arm-PCR of CDR3 regions, the authors built TCR beta libraries. TCRdb itself ran the multiplex PCR reads through MiXCR, one entry per CDR3 protein. The data contain about 470,000 distinct CDR3 sequences, 20% to 25% of them singletons. Sequencing was performed on peripheral blood mononuclear cells (PBMCs), taken when the disease was refractory, from a patient treated with antithyroid drugs. The receptors here all came from a female donor with Graves disease.

This clonotype was seen repeatedly, ten times or more. The chain links TRBV28 to TRBJ1-1, with a weak D call TRBD1 (5 bases). This CDR3 has 14 residues. V was pared by 7 bases and J by 2 bases, with 14 bases between. From germline, CDR1 is MDHEN and CDR2 SYDVKM. The CDR3 sequence is CASTPGGGNTEAFF. Here the CDR3 DNA reads TGTGCCAGCACCCCAGGCGGGGGAAACACTGAAGCTTTCTTT.

The sample holds a few counts of this clonotype. The chain recombines TRBV20-1 with TRBJ2-4; TRBD1 matches 8 bases. The CDR3 has 15 amino acids. Germline V gene lookup returns CDR1 DFQATT and CDR2 SNEGSKA (reference sequence). The V gene end was trimmed by 5 bases and the J gene end by 4 bases; junction bases not matched to a gene: 10. The CDR3 DNA reads TGCAGTGCTCCTGGACAGGGTAGTTTGAAAAACATTCAGTACTTC. Protein: CSAPGQGSLKNIQYF.

As regards this clonotype: A much larger clone lies a single base off, so this may be a read error. The chain couples TRBV6-2 or TRBV6-3 to TRBJ2-7; D call uncertain. Trimming stripped 5 bases from V and 7 bases from J, with 9 bases between. Per germline, CDR1 MNHEY and CDR2 SVGEGT. This CDR3 contains 11 residues. CDR3 protein: CASSETWEQYF. CDR3 DNA sequence: TGTGCCAGCAGTGAGACGTGGGAGCAGTACTTC.

V gene TRBV5-6 combines with J gene TRBJ2-7; D not resolved. CDR3 size: 14 residues. CDR1 is SGHDT and CDR2 is YYEEEE in the germline V gene. The germline V and J ends were trimmed by 3 bases and 5 bases, with 15 bases remaining between them. The CDR3 spells CASSSVLPADEQYF. CDR3 in DNA: TGTGCCAGCAGCTCAGTTTTGCCCGCCGACGAGCAGTACTTC.

This clonotype was picked up a small number of times. This CDR3 is CASSWFLGNTGELFF. The DNA for the CDR3 is TGTGCCAGCAGCTGGTTTTTGGGGAACACCGGGGAGCTGTTTTTT. This chain connects TRBV5-5 to TRBJ2-2, with D hard to call. Trimming pared 3 bases from V and 1 base from J, leaving 10 bases between. CDR1 is SGHKS and CDR2 is YYEKEE in the germline V gene (reference sequence). The CDR3 is made up of 15 amino acids.

The CDR3 here is CASSSARAPRNEQFF. In DNA, the CDR3 is TGTGCCAGCAGCTCTGCGAGGGCCCCTAGGAATGAGCAGTTCTTC. V and J are TRBV5-5 and TRBJ2-1, with TRBD2 as a possible D gene (5 bases). The CDR3 contains 15 residues. Trimming left V 3 bases short and J 7 bases short, with 17 bases between. Germline V lookup: CDR1 SGHKS, CDR2 YYEKEE (reference sequence).

Ten or more counts support this clonotype. V usage is TRBV28 and J usage is TRBJ1-6; no clear D gene. This CDR3 spans 19 amino acids. Trimming stripped 3 bases from V and 14 bases from J, with 32 bases between. The V gene's germline CDR1 is MDHEN and CDR2 SYDVKM. CDR3 loop: CASSLPSDFHLAIFGALHF. The DNA for the CDR3 is TGTGCCAGCAGTTTGCCCAGCGACTTCCACCTTGCGATATTCGGGGCCCTCCACTTT.

This clonotype was seen many times. The J gene is TRBJ2-7, the V gene TRBV28; 8 bases map to TRBD1. The J segment lost 3 bases and the V segment lost 1 base, leaving 8 bases of the junction unmatched. CDR1 is MDHEN and CDR2 is SYDVKM in the germline V gene. The CDR3 has 16 amino acids. CDR3 region: CASSLLGFGTGYEQYF. The CDR3, as DNA: TGTGCCAGCAGTTTATTGGGCTTCGGGACAGGCTACGAGCAGTACTTC.

Turning to this clonotype: A read error may be the cause here, since a much bigger clone is one base away. The missing conserved phenylalanine or tryptophan at the end of this CDR3 makes a read error likely. The chain combines TRBV11-2 with TRBJ1-1; a weak D match, TRBD1 (5 bases). The CDR3 spans 11 residues. CDR1 SGHAT and CDR2 FQNNGV come from the germline V gene. V lost 4 bases to trimming and J lost 11 bases, with 11 bases between them. The chain's CDR3 is CASSSGRRAFS. CDR3 bases: TGTGCCAGCAGCTCGGGACGGCGGGCTTTCTCT.

A remark on this clonotype: Given a much more abundant clone one base away, this may be a read error. This chain joins TRBV6-2 or TRBV6-3 and TRBJ1-4; 7 nucleotides line up with TRBD1. This CDR3 is 17 amino acids long. Per the germline V gene, CDR1 is MNHEY and CDR2 is SVGEGT. The CDR3 nucleotides read TGTGCCAGCAGCGATTCGGGACAGTACGCAACTAATGAAGAACTGTTTTTT. It yields the protein CASSDSGQYATNEELFF.

The table lists this clonotype with many counts. The CDR3 coding sequence is TGTGCCAGCAGCTCCGGGTCCGGGACACGAGTACGAGAGACCCAGTACTTC. Amino acid sequence: CASSSGSGTRVRETQYF. The V call is TRBV11-2, the J call TRBJ2-5, with D possibly TRBD1 on 6 matching bases. The germline V gene encodes CDR1 SGHAT and CDR2 FQNNGV. Trimming removed 4 bases at V and 4 bases at J, with 22 bases between. The length of the CDR3 is 17 residues.

This clonotype was seen a few times. This sequence joins TRBV27 and TRBJ1-1; D may be TRBD1 (5 bases). The CDR3 is 14 amino acids. Per germline, CDR1 MNHEY and CDR2 SMNVEV (reference sequence). Between the trimmed V and J ends, which lost 4 bases and 1 base, there was a span of 10 bases. The CDR3 nucleotides are TGTGCCAGCAGTTGGTTTCAGGGGAACACTGAAGCTTTCTTT. As protein: CASSWFQGNTEAFF.

The chain recombines TRBV27 with TRBJ2-2; D may be TRBD1 (6 bases). The V end was cut by 5 bases, the J end by 4 bases, with 17 bases between. The CDR3 length is 16 residues. Germline CDR1 is MNHEY and CDR2 is SMNVEV (reference sequence). In nucleotides, the CDR3 is TGTGCCAGCAGTCCATCGACAGGACTTATCACCGGGGAGCTGTTTTTT. Amino acids: CASSPSTGLITGELFF.

The genes are TRBV4-1 and TRBJ1-4; 9 positions agree with TRBD1. V was clipped by 2 bases and J by 8 bases; unmatched bases: 6. CDR1 MGHRA and CDR2 YSYEKL come from the germline V gene. The CDR3 spans 15 residues. The CDR3 coding sequence is TGCGCCAGCAGCCAAATAACAGGGGGCCGCGAAAAACTGTTTTTT. The encoded protein is CASSQITGGREKLFF.

This chain links TRBV19 with TRBJ2-7; 7 bases map to TRBD2. Germline trimming cut 5 bases from V and 4 bases from J; bases unmatched to any gene: 11. CDR3 length equals 15 residues. CDR1 is LNHDA, CDR2 SQIVND, per germline (reference sequence). This chain's CDR3 is CASSPRDGGGYEQYF. CDR3 nucleotides: TGTGCCAGTAGTCCTCGGGACGGCGGGGGATACGAGCAGTACTTC.

This clonotype showed up many times. V is TRBV20-1 and J is TRBJ1-1; the D is unclear. This CDR3 is 11 amino acids long. Trimming took 7 bases from V and 4 from J, leaving 10 bases between them. Looked up from germline, CDR1 is DFQATT and CDR2 is SNEGSKA (reference sequence). DNA of the CDR3: TGCAGTGTCATAGGCTCCACTGAAGCTTTCTTT. Its protein is CSVIGSTEAFF.

This clonotype was detected a few times. The V gene is TRBV5-1, the J gene TRBJ2-2, with D tentatively TRBD1 (6 bases). The CDR3 runs 15 residues. The V end lost 6 bases, the J end lost 4 bases, and 16 bases lay between the germline ends. Germline-derived CDR1 and CDR2 are SGHRS and YFSETQ. CDR3 protein: CASNKLTGPTGELFF. The CDR3 region has the DNA TGCGCCAGCAACAAACTAACAGGGCCCACCGGGGAGCTGTTTTTT.

A few counts support this clonotype. The chain links TRBV28 to TRBJ1-6; D gene uncertain. The V gene lost 2 bases and the J gene lost 4 bases, with 15 bases spanning the gap. This CDR3 is built from 17 residues. Germline loops: CDR1 MDHEN, CDR2 SYDVKM. CDR3 in DNA: TGTGCCAGCAGTTTAGTGAAGGGCGGAGGTTATAATTCACCCCTCCACTTT. It is translated as CASSLVKGGGYNSPLHF.

At least ten counts were recorded for this clonotype. The rearrangement uses TRBV18 and TRBJ1-2; D perhaps matches TRBD1 (5 bases). Germline loops: CDR1 KGHSH, CDR2 LQKENI. V was clipped by 3 bases and J by 7 bases, with 12 bases between them. This CDR3 contains 13 residues. The CDR3: CASSPARDSGYTF. The CDR3 nucleotides are TGTGCCAGCTCACCTGCCCGGGACTCTGGCTACACCTTC.

The sample holds a few counts of this clonotype. V is TRBV14 and J is TRBJ2-5, with 13 bases identical to TRBD2. V lost 4 bases and J lost 8; bases outside the gene matches: 4. The CDR3 totals 14 residues. Germline V CDR1 and CDR2: SGHDN, FVKESK. In DNA, the CDR3 is TGTGCCAGCAGCCCCCGACTAGCGGGAGGAACCCAGTACTTC. Translating it yields CASSPRLAGGTQYF.

The genes are TRBV24-1 and TRBJ2-1; 10 nucleotides agree with TRBD2. Losses at the gene ends were 4 bases for V and 3 bases for J; bases not matched to a gene: 5. Germline CDR1 is KGHDR and CDR2 is SFDVKD. This CDR3 spans 16 amino acids. The CDR3 is CATSDALAGNYNEQFF. DNA of the CDR3: TGTGCCACCAGTGACGCACTAGCGGGGAACTACAATGAGCAGTTCTTC.

In this sample, this clonotype turned up a few times. The chain recombines TRBV6-1 with TRBJ1-1; D is unresolved. Deletions cut 10 bases from V and 5 bases from J, with 17 bases between. The CDR3 spans 13 residues. Germline loops: CDR1 MNHNS, CDR2 SASEGT. This chain's CDR3 is CATAGFFFTEAFF. The CDR3 nucleotides are TGTGCCACCGCGGGATTTTTTTTTACTGAAGCTTTCTTT.

The chain employs TRBV7-9 and TRBJ2-3; D may correspond to TRBD1 or TRBD2 (5 bases each). The length of the CDR3 is 15 residues. Germline CDR1 and CDR2: SEHNR and FQNEAQ (reference sequence). The V gene lost 0 bases and the J gene lost 6 bases, with 13 bases spanning the gap. The CDR3: CASSLAGVRPDTQYF. CDR3 DNA sequence: TGTGCCAGCAGCTTAGCGGGGGTCCGGCCCGATACGCAGTATTTT.

This clonotype was observed at least ten times. The chain couples TRBV5-1 to TRBJ1-1, with TRBD1 identical over 8 bases. Trimming cost V 4 bases and J 3 bases; bases outside gene matches: 5. The CDR3 covers 14 residues. The V gene's germline CDR1 is SGHRS and CDR2 YFSETQ. The DNA for the CDR3 is TGCGCCAGCAGCCTCCAACAGGGGGACACTGAAGCTTTCTTT. Its protein is CASSLQQGDTEAFF.

This clonotype has more than one count but fewer than ten. This CDR3 reads CASSQRTGNPLYF. CDR3 coding DNA: TGTGCCAGCAGTCAGAGAACAGGGAACCCCCTGTACTTC. J is TRBJ2-7 and V is TRBV6-1; possible D gene TRBD1, 6 bases. Germline-derived CDR1 and CDR2 are MNHNS and SASEGT. With 5 bases removed from V and 12 bases from J, the gap between germline ends came to 20 bases. The CDR3 is made up of 13 amino acids.

The chain couples TRBV14 to TRBJ2-2, with D perhaps matching TRBD1 (5 bases). V was cut by 1 base and J by 6 bases, with 9 bases left in between. This CDR3 is 14 amino acids long. Germline assignment: CDR1 SGHDN and CDR2 FVKESK. The CDR3 DNA reads TGTGCCAGCAGCCAAGGGGGCAGTCCCGGGGAGCTGTTTTTT. The encoded protein is CASSQGGSPGELFF.

This clonotype was found many times. The rearrangement uses TRBV7-8 and TRBJ1-1, with 10 bases matching TRBD1. CDR1 is SGHVS and CDR2 is FQNEAQ in the germline V gene. The CDR3 is 14 residues long. V gave up 3 bases and J gave up 5 bases; unmatched junction bases: 3. The CDR3: CASSLTGGGTEAFF. The CDR3 DNA is TGTGCCAGCAGCTTGACAGGGGGCGGAACTGAAGCTTTCTTT.